The 30 T cell receptor beta chains reported below all come from one sample, sequenced in a study of shared clonotypes between healthy human individuals. Assay: immunoSEQ multiplex PCR; the TCRdb copy retains only in-frame clones and omits some. The sample has over a million clones, approximately 80% seen once. Sequenced: memory CD4+ T cells from PBMCs. Documented subset: CD45RA-negative fraction. All receptors derive from a man younger than 35 in good health. Some clones in this sample may be carry-over from other donors' samples.

This chain uses TRBV6-6 with TRBJ2-4; D remains unclear. The CDR3 has 11 residues. Germline assignment: CDR1 MNHNY and CDR2 SVGAGI (reference sequence). The V end was cut by 6 bases, the J end by 10 bases, with 10 bases between. CDR3 nucleotide sequence: TGTGCCAGCAGCTCCGCCGCGATTCAGTACTTC. The encoded protein is CASSSAAIQYF.

This chain links TRBV5-1 with TRBJ2-3; 7 positions agree with TRBD2. The CDR3 is 15 residues long. Trimming removed 4 bases from V and 0 bases from J; junction bases left unmatched: 5. Germline values: CDR1 SGHRS, CDR2 YFSETQ. The CDR3 DNA is TGCGCCAGCAGCCCCCCTAGCGGAAGCACAGATACGCAGTATTTT. It translates to CASSPPSGSTDTQYF.

This clone has more than one count but fewer than ten. CDR3 bases: TGTGCCGGTTACAGAATTTCTAACTATGGCTACACCTTC. The encoded protein is CAGYRISNYGYTF. This chain links TRBV30 with TRBJ1-2; D is undetermined. The CDR3 totals 13 residues. The ends were cut back, 8 bases at V and 0 bases at J, with 13 bases in the middle. Germline V lookup: CDR1 GTSNPN, CDR2 SVGIG (reference sequence).

The chain carries TRBV15 and TRBJ2-7; 13 nucleotides line up with TRBD2. Looked up from germline, CDR1 is LNHNV and CDR2 is YYDKDF (reference sequence). There are 14 residues in the CDR3. The V gene end was trimmed by 5 bases and the J gene end by 4 bases; junction bases not matched to a gene: 2. Written as DNA, the CDR3 is TGTGCCACCAGCCGGACTAGCGGGAGATACGAGCAGTACTTC. This gives the protein CATSRTSGRYEQYF.

The chain has TRBV5-1 and TRBJ1-4, with 11 bases identical to TRBD1. The CDR3 totals 16 residues. V lost 3 bases to trimming and J lost 8 bases; unmatched junction nucleotides: 9. The germline gives CDR1 SGHRS, CDR2 YFSETQ. CDR3 sequence reads: CASSSQTGTGGEKLFF. CDR3 bases: TGCGCCAGCAGCTCCCAAACCGGGACAGGGGGAGAAAAACTGTTTTTT. Supplemented by reference TRBV5-1 and TRBJ1-4, the full variable domain reads KAGVTQTPRYLIKTRGQQVTLSCSPISGHRSVSWYQQTPGQGLQFLFEYFSETQRNKGNFPGRFSGRQFSNSRSEMNVSTLELGDSALYLCASSSQTGTGGEKLFFGSGTQLSVL.

The rearrangement joins TRBV7-9 to TRBJ1-4; unclear D gene. This CDR3 region has 14 residues. The V gene lost 1 base and the J gene lost 4 bases, with 7 bases spanning the gap. CDR1 SEHNR and CDR2 FQNEAQ come from the germline V gene (reference sequence). The CDR3 DNA sequence: TGTGCCAGCAGCTTAGACCGAGATAATGAAAAACTGTTTTTT. It translates to CASSLDRDNEKLFF.

The rearrangement joins TRBV28 to TRBJ2-1; D may be TRBD2 (5 bases). Germline CDR1 MDHEN, CDR2 SYDVKM. The CDR3 contains 16 residues. The V end lost 4 bases, the J end lost 2 bases, and 15 bases lay between the germline ends. CDR3 region: CASSSLHPGAYNEQFF. The CDR3 nucleotides read TGTGCCAGCAGTTCCCTCCACCCCGGGGCCTACAATGAGCAGTTCTTC.

Comments on this clone: Other DNA sequences in this sample translate to the same CDR3. The genes are TRBV28 and TRBJ2-1, with no clear D. This CDR3 comprises 14 residues. V lost 2 bases and J lost 0, with 5 bases in between. Per germline, CDR1 MDHEN and CDR2 SYDVKM. CDR3 region: CASSLRPSYNEQFF. The CDR3 bases are TGTGCCAGCAGTTTACGGCCCTCCTACAATGAGCAGTTCTTC. Using reference TRBV28 and TRBJ2-1 for the parts outside the CDR3, the full variable domain is DVKVTQSSRYLVKRTGEKVFLECVQDMDHENMFWYRQDPGLGLRLIYFSYDVKMKEKGDIPEGYSVSREKKERFSLILESASTNQTSMYLCASSLRPSYNEQFFGPGTRLTVL.

The CDR3 loop reads CASSPGRLAGANVLTF. The CDR3 bases are TGTGCCAGCTCACCGGGTCGTTTGGCTGGGGCCAACGTCCTGACTTTC. The chain couples TRBV18 to TRBJ2-6; no clear D. The CDR3 runs 16 residues. Germline CDR1 KGHSH, CDR2 LQKENI. The V and J ends lost 3 bases and 2 bases respectively, with 11 bases between them.

This rearrangement joins TRBV27 to TRBJ2-7, with D possibly TRBD2 on 6 matching bases. The V end was cut by 8 bases, the J end by 6 bases, with 20 bases between. Germline V CDR1 and CDR2: MNHEY, SMNVEV (reference sequence). This CDR3 has 14 amino acids. The CDR3 coding sequence is TGTGCCAGCGGCCAACTAGCCAAGTATGGCGAGCAGTACTTC. It translates to CASGQLAKYGEQYF.

This clone was found once. The CDR3 DNA follows: TGCGCCAGCAGCCCAGCGGGCCTACCGAGGGAGACCCAGTACTTC. Translating it yields CASSPAGLPRETQYF. The chain carries TRBV5-1 and TRBJ2-5; weak D call: TRBD2 (6 bases). V was clipped by 4 bases and J by 5 bases, with 18 bases between them. The CDR3 totals 15 residues. The germline CDR1 and CDR2 sequences are SGHRS and YFSETQ.

The V call is TRBV7-2, the J call TRBJ2-5; 11 bases line up with TRBD2. This CDR3 is built from 16 residues. V lost 5 bases and J lost 10; bases outside the gene matches: 15. CDR1 and CDR2 from the germline V gene are SGHTA and FQGNSA. CDR3 nucleotides: TGTGCCAGCAGCCAGGATACGCTAGCGGGAGGCCGGGGCCAGTACTTC. Translating it yields CASSQDTLAGGRGQYF.

CDR3 DNA: TGTGCCAGCAGCGCACAGGGGATCGGGGAAAAACTGTTTTTT. Its protein product is CASSAQGIGEKLFF. The rearrangement joins TRBV9 to TRBJ1-4; 7 nucleotides line up with TRBD1. The CDR3 has 14 amino acids. Germline CDR1 and CDR2: SGDLS and YYNGEE. V lost 3 bases and J lost 8; bases outside the gene matches: 7.

This clone was found a few times. This rearrangement joins TRBV6-6 to TRBJ1-2; D is unclear. The CDR3 contains 16 residues. In germline, CDR1 is MNHNY, CDR2 SVGAGI (reference sequence). V lost 2 bases and J lost 3, with 16 bases in between. DNA for the CDR3: TGTGCCAGCAGTTACAGGGCAGGCCCCCTGGACTATGGCTACACCTTC. As protein: CASSYRAGPLDYGYTF.

The J gene is TRBJ1-1, the V gene TRBV18; unclear D gene. Between the trimmed V and J ends, which lost 3 bases and 6 bases, there was a span of 11 bases. CDR1 is KGHSH, CDR2 LQKENI, per germline. The CDR3 has 13 residues. Here the CDR3 reads CASSPTRTAEAFF. Here the CDR3 DNA reads TGTGCCAGCTCACCCACCAGAACGGCTGAAGCTTTCTTT. The full variable domain, completed using reference TRBV18 and TRBJ1-1, is NAGVMQNPRHLVRRRGQEARLRCSPMKGHSHVYWYRQLPEEGLKFMVYLQKENIIDESGMPKERFSAEFPKEGPSILRIQQVVRGDSAAYFCASSPTRTAEAFFGQGTRLTVV.

CDR3 residues: CASSRDRGTSTDTQYF. The CDR3 nucleotides are TGCGCCAGCAGCAGAGACAGGGGGACTAGCACAGATACGCAGTATTTT. This chain joins TRBV5-1 and TRBJ2-3, with TRBD1 identical over 9 bases. The CDR3 totals 16 residues. The germline V gene encodes CDR1 SGHRS and CDR2 YFSETQ. V shed 4 bases and J 0 bases; nucleotides not matched to a gene: 6.

The chain carries TRBV2 and TRBJ2-2; a weak D match, TRBD2 (7 bases). Germline V CDR1 and CDR2: SNHLY, FYNNEI. Trimming removed 4 bases at V and 4 bases at J, with 16 bases between. The CDR3 consists of 16 residues. The CDR3 DNA is TGTGCCAGCAGTGGAACCCCGGGGGGCGGCACCGGGGAGCTGTTTTTT. It codes for CASSGTPGGGTGELFF.

V and J are TRBV5-1 and TRBJ1-2; TRBD1 agrees at 8 bases. J gave up 5 bases and V 3 bases, and 3 bases lay outside the gene matches. Looked up from germline, CDR1 is SGHRS and CDR2 is YFSETQ. The CDR3 sequence is 13 residues long. The CDR3 protein is CASSYGTGYGYTF. The CDR3 region has the DNA TGCGCCAGCAGCTACGGGACAGGTTATGGCTACACCTTC.

The genes are TRBV7-8 and TRBJ2-7; TRBD2 agrees at 7 bases. This CDR3 contains 13 residues. Germline trimming cut 1 base from V and 7 bases from J; bases unmatched to any gene: 4. Germline CDR1 and CDR2: SGHVS and FQNEAQ. The CDR3, as DNA: TGTGCCAGCAGCTTAGGACTAGCTGGGGAGCAGTACTTC. This gives the protein CASSLGLAGEQYF. Supplemented by reference TRBV7-8 and TRBJ2-7, the full variable domain reads GAGVSQSPRYKVAKRGQDVALRCDPISGHVSLFWYQQALGQGPEFLTYFQNEAQLDKSGLPSDRFFAERPEGSVSTLKIQRTQQEDSAVYLCASSLGLAGEQYFGPGTRLTVT.

This clone was picked up a small number of times. The chain has TRBV5-6 and TRBJ2-2; 8 bases fit TRBD1. The CDR3 covers 18 residues. Unmatched junction bases numbered 16, after V lost 2 bases and J lost 7 bases. From germline, CDR1 is SGHDT and CDR2 YYEEEE. CDR3 DNA: TGTGCCAGCAGCTTTTTTTCGGGACAGGTATTGAACCGCGGGGAGCTGTTTTTT. It yields the protein CASSFFSGQVLNRGELFF. The variable domain in full, with the rest retrieved from reference TRBV5-6 and TRBJ2-2, is DAGVTQSPTHLIKTRGQQVTLRCSPKSGHDTVSWYQQALGQGPQFIFQYYEEEERQRGNFPDRFSGHQFPNYSSELNVNALLLGDSALYLCASSFFSGQVLNRGELFFGEGSRLTVL.

As to this clone: Other DNA sequences in this specimen translate into the identical CDR3. This chain uses TRBV5-1 with TRBJ2-5, with 7 bases identical to TRBD2. Germline V gene sequence: CDR1 SGHRS, CDR2 YFSETQ. The trim removed 0 bases at V and 4 bases at J, leaving 6 bases unmatched. CDR3 length: 15 residues. The CDR3 DNA is TGCGCCAGCAGCTTGGAAGGCGGGAGAGGAGAGACCCAGTACTTC. It yields the protein CASSLEGGRGETQYF.

This rearrangement joins TRBV5-1 to TRBJ1-3, with 12 bases that match TRBD1. The ends lost 4 bases at V and 5 bases at J; junction bases unmatched: 7. This CDR3 spans 16 amino acids. In germline, CDR1 is SGHRS, CDR2 YFSETQ. Here the CDR3 reads CASSPPGTGGRNTIYF. Written as DNA, the CDR3 is TGCGCCAGCAGCCCCCCGGGGACAGGGGGCCGAAACACCATATATTTT.

CDR3 amino acids: CASSPRQGSNIQYF. The CDR3 DNA reads as TGTGCCAGTAGCCCGAGACAGGGAAGTAACATTCAGTACTTC. The chain recombines TRBV19 with TRBJ2-4, with 7 bases aligning to TRBD1. The CDR3 loop spans 14 amino acids. The J segment lost 7 bases and the V segment lost 6 bases, leaving 9 bases of the junction unmatched. The germline gives CDR1 LNHDA, CDR2 SQIVND (reference sequence).

The J gene is TRBJ1-1, the V gene TRBV30; no reliable D call. V lost 4 bases to trimming and J lost 4 bases, with 7 bases between them. The CDR3 has 11 residues. CDR1 is GTSNPN, CDR2 SVGIG, per germline (reference sequence). The CDR3: CAWTGSTEAFF. The CDR3 DNA reads as TGTGCCTGGACCGGGAGCACTGAAGCTTTCTTT.

This clone occurred a few times. Other DNA sequences in the same sample also yield this CDR3. The chain employs TRBV7-9 and TRBJ1-3; unclear D gene. Germline CDR1 and CDR2: SEHNR and FQNEAQ (reference sequence). CDR3 length: 17 residues. Deletions cut 1 base from V and 0 bases from J, with 13 bases between. Here the CDR3 reads CASSLVRGQNSGNTIYF. The CDR3 bases are TGTGCCAGCAGCTTAGTTCGTGGGCAGAACTCTGGAAACACCATATATTTT.

This chain connects TRBV28 to TRBJ1-3; D unclear. CDR1 MDHEN and CDR2 SYDVKM come from the germline V gene. The CDR3 contains 14 residues. Trimming left V 3 bases short and J 0 bases short, with 6 bases between. The CDR3 protein is CASSLAASGNTIYF. The CDR3 DNA is TGTGCCAGCAGTTTGGCAGCCTCTGGAAACACCATATATTTT.

The table lists this clone with a few counts. This chain uses TRBV7-8 with TRBJ1-2; 10 bases are shared with TRBD1. The CDR3 sequence is 14 residues long. Trimming cost V 2 bases and J 8 bases; bases outside gene matches: 5. Germline V gives CDR1 SGHVS, CDR2 FQNEAQ. CDR3 sequence: CASSLRQGASGYTF. The CDR3 DNA reads as TGTGCCAGCAGCTTAAGACAGGGGGCGTCGGGCTACACCTTC. The complete variable domain, with remaining parts taken from reference TRBV7-8 and TRBJ1-2, reads GAGVSQSPRYKVAKRGQDVALRCDPISGHVSLFWYQQALGQGPEFLTYFQNEAQLDKSGLPSDRFFAERPEGSVSTLKIQRTQQEDSAVYLCASSLRQGASGYTFGSGTRLTVV.

The chain couples TRBV9 to TRBJ1-1; 7 bases fit TRBD1. V dropped 0 bases and J dropped 4; count of bases not matched to a gene: 6. Per germline, CDR1 SGDLS and CDR2 YYNGEE. The CDR3 runs to 15 residues. In DNA, the CDR3 is TGTGCCAGCAGCGTAGGTGGAGGGGGCGGCACTGAAGCTTTCTTT. Translated, it gives CASSVGGGGGTEAFF.

The rearrangement joins TRBV29-1 to TRBJ2-5; D is unclear. The V gene lost 5 bases and the J gene lost 0 bases, with 10 bases spanning the gap. The V gene's germline CDR1 is SQVTM and CDR2 ANQGSEA. There are 13 residues in the CDR3. The CDR3 here is CSVRALYQETQYF. CDR3 DNA: TGCAGCGTTAGGGCCTTGTACCAAGAGACCCAGTACTTC.

V is TRBV7-2 and J is TRBJ1-1; TRBD1 aligns across 9 bases. The CDR3 is 14 residues long. With V trimmed by 5 bases and J by 4 bases, 5 bases remained unmatched. Germline-derived CDR1 and CDR2 are SGHTA and FQGNSA. The CDR3 region is CASSARDRATEAFF. As DNA, the CDR3 is TGTGCCAGCAGCGCCCGGGACAGGGCCACTGAAGCTTTCTTT.